This T cell receptor (beta chain) emerged from a study of blood T cell repertoires in COVID-19 (TCRdb year 2020). The study in broad terms: Samples from collaborators originated in the United States, Italy and Spain and spanned both the acute and convalescent phases of COVID-19. Nearly every sample came with metadata listing a de-identified subject ID, COVID-19 status, age in years and sex. The prospective study material was composed of cDNA or gDNA derived from T cells, B-cell-depleted T cells, or PBMCs. The dataset comprised deeply sampled blood TCRbeta repertoires from subjects exposed to, actively infected with, or recovered from COVID-19. The samples were drawn from two sources: the first 160 participants of the ongoing ImmuneRACE study, and 1,000 to 1,500 subjects contributed by 6 global collaborators. A freely available public database, intended as a resource for researchers studying the immune response to SARS-CoV-2, is where the repertoires were released. HLA class I and class II types, where available, came from metadata supplied by the sample provider rather than from assay-based typing. The paper's findings and limits, for the study overall: The quantity of clinical and demographic metadata differed by source and by participant and was supplied without curation.

The germline V gene sets CDR1 to SNHLY and CDR2 to FYNNEI. A distance of 13 bases separates the germline ends of V and J, which lose 7 bases and 9 bases respectively. From the cysteine up to the phenylalanine, the CDR3 has a length of 12 residues. Of all the DNA, just the CDR3 is kept, 36 bases in frame from base 1. Participants in the prospective study were aged about 18 to 100 years, lived in 20 to 25 United States geographic areas, and enrolled through a virtual design. In the prospective study, cohorts were assigned on the basis of participant-reported clinical history obtained from a screening survey and a study questionnaire. ImmuneRACE Cohort 3 recovered participants were defined by two consecutive negative NP/OP PCR tests, healthcare professional clearance, or symptom resolution. In the prospective study, whole blood, serum and a nasopharyngeal or oropharyngeal swab were collected from each participant by mobile phlebotomists. Prospective study participants could optionally give additional blood draws and questionnaires over an approximately two-month period. Prospective study blood samples were shipped either frozen or at room temperature before DNA extraction.

In this sample, this clone turned up once. This receptor's antigen is unknown. Per-base qualities were not stored, and no clone one base away is much larger. The immunoSEQ Assay, a bias-controlled multiplex PCR, was used to amplify TCRbeta CDR3 regions from genomic DNA. The original methods were these. The number of nucleated cells in each sample was estimated from the amplification of reference gene primers within the assay. To quantify the absolute abundance of each unique TCRbeta CDR3 rearrangement, sequence reads were collapsed and filtered. For each sample, productive Simpson clonality was calculated by taking the square root of Simpson's diversity index across productive rearrangements. TCRdb's version of the immuneACCESS table is confined to in-frame rearrangements and falls short of the full clone set. An unresolved V gene accounts for under half of the shortfall where checked; the remainder is of unknown origin. V and J calls plus clone size are reproduced from that table; the DNA served to infer D and trimming. In all, the sample holds more than 150,000 clones, and 82% of those were seen once. Of the sample, about 10% is held by the ten largest clones.

The TCR originated in a man aged 50 to 59 who had recovered from COVID-19. Input material: PBMCs or T cells enriched from blood (not recorded which). The sequence is built from TRBV2 and TRBJ2-1; the D segment could be TRBD1, given 6 matching bases. CDR3 region: CASNPTGSEQFF. In nucleotides, the sequence is TGTGCCAGCAACCCGACAGGTTCTGAGCAGTTCTTC. Where the CDR3 stops, the reference TRBV2 and TRBJ2-1 genes take over; the full variable domain is EPEVTQTPSHQVTQMGQEVILRCVPISNHLYFYWYRQILGQKVEFLVSFYNNEISEKSEIFDDQFSVERPDGSNFTLKIRSTKLEDSAMYFCASNPTGSEQFFGPGTRLTVL.